A selection of T cell receptor beta chains follows, all from one sample in a study of lymphopenia after photon versus proton radiotherapy. Sequencing used immunoSEQ multiplex PCR; TCRdb keeps in-frame clones, though not all of them. The sample consists of some 30,000 clones, 85% to 90% of them appearing once. Sequenced here: peripheral blood, sampled from a patient treated with photon-based radiotherapy. The receptors originated from a woman aged 45 to 65 with pancreatic cancer. Both conserved end residues are part of each CDR3. A D gene is named only where the DNA matches it firmly. Size values are once, few and many counts, or a class for expanded clones, and some rows have none.

D gene	V gene	J gene	clone size	CDR3 protein	CDR3 DNA
TRBD2	TRBV28	TRBJ2-1	NA	CASSLTSGSREQFF	TGTGCCAGCAGTTTGACTAGCGGGAGTCGTGAGCAGTTCTTC
NA	TRBV28	TRBJ1-2	NA	CASSLKAGRGYTF	TGTGCCAGCAGTTTAAAGGCCGGCCGCGGCTACACCTTC
NA	TRBV19	TRBJ2-5	NA	CASSIMETQYF	TGTGCCAGTAGTATAATGGAGACCCAGTACTTC
TRBD2	TRBV7-2	TRBJ2-2	once	CASTIAGGHTGELFF	TGTGCCAGCACCATAGCGGGAGGCCACACCGGGGAGCTGTTTTTT
NA	TRBV29-1	TRBJ2-2	NA	CSGPRGGQLMNTGELFF	TGCAGCGGCCCCAGGGGGGGACAACTGATGAACACCGGGGAGCTGTTTTTT
NA	TRBV14	TRBJ2-2	few	CASSQDSGELFF	TGTGCCAGCAGCCAAGATTCCGGGGAGCTGTTTTTT
NA	TRBV29-1	TRBJ2-7	NA	CSVELDSYEQYF	TGCAGCGTTGAGCTCGACAGTTACGAGCAGTACTTC
NA	TRBV5-1	TRBJ2-7	NA	CASSLGSGRTNYEQYF	TGCGCCAGCAGCTTGGGTAGCGGCCGAACAAATTACGAGCAGTACTTC
NA	TRBV19	TRBJ2-1	NA	CASSMGNSYNEQFF	TGTGCCAGTAGTATGGGTAACTCCTACAATGAGCAGTTCTTC
NA	TRBV6-5	TRBJ1-2	NA	CASSAQAGGYGYTF	TGTGCCAGCAGTGCCCAGGCGGGAGGATATGGCTACACCTTC
NA	TRBV6-5	TRBJ2-7	once	CASSYSIDYEQYF	TGTGCCAGCAGTTACTCAATAGACTACGAGCAGTACTTC
TRBD2	TRBV27	TRBJ2-1	NA	CASSELAVYNEQFF	TGTGCCAGCAGTGAACTAGCGGTATACAATGAGCAGTTCTTC
NA	TRBV14	TRBJ1-2	NA	CASSLKLRYGYTF	TGTGCCAGCAGCCTCAAGTTGCGCTATGGCTACACCTTC
NA	TRBV29-1	TRBJ2-7	NA	CSVVGPRYEQYF	TGCAGCGTTGTGGGTCCGCGATACGAGCAGTACTTC
NA	TRBV7-6	TRBJ1-1	NA	CASRNWASENTEAFF	TGTGCCAGCAGAAATTGGGCCAGCGAAAACACTGAAGCTTTCTTT
TRBD1	TRBV7-2	TRBJ2-6	NA	CASSPLGQGRRGANVLTF	TGTGCCAGCAGCCCACTTGGACAGGGGAGACGTGGGGCCAACGTCCTGACTTTC
TRBD2	TRBV4-1	TRBJ2-1	NA	CASSQGLAGAWNEQFF	TGCGCCAGCAGCCAAGGACTAGCGGGAGCTTGGAATGAGCAGTTCTTC
NA	TRBV18	TRBJ1-2	NA	CASSPPDKAVYGYTF	TGTGCCAGCTCACCCCCGGACAAAGCGGTGTATGGCTACACCTTC
NA	TRBV29-1	TRBJ1-1	NA	CSAHWGNTEAFF	TGCAGCGCCCACTGGGGGAACACTGAAGCTTTCTTT
TRBD2	TRBV18	TRBJ2-5	NA	CASSPREASGQETQYF	TGTGCCAGCTCACCACGCGAGGCTAGCGGACAAGAGACCCAGTACTTC
NA	TRBV7-2	TRBJ2-1	NA	CASSRSNVNEQFF	TGTGCCAGCAGCCGCTCGAATGTCAATGAGCAGTTCTTC
NA	TRBV4-1	TRBJ1-2	NA	CASSRPGVNYGYTF	TGCGCCAGCAGCCGACCAGGGGTAAACTATGGCTACACCTTC
NA	TRBV6-5	TRBJ2-7	NA	CASRQGQEQYF	TGTGCCAGCAGGCAGGGTCAGGAGCAGTACTTC
NA	TRBV20-1	TRBJ1-2	few	CSSNRGYTF	TGCAGTTCGAATCGTGGCTACACCTTC
NA	TRBV15	TRBJ2-7	once	CATSSPAGTGSYEQYF	TGTGCCACCAGCAGTCCAGCGGGGACAGGTTCCTACGAGCAGTACTTC
TRBD2	TRBV13	TRBJ2-2	NA	CATKLAGGTGELFF	TGTGCCACCAAACTAGCGGGAGGGACCGGGGAGCTGTTTTTT
NA	TRBV27	TRBJ2-3	NA	CASSLRVGDTQYF	TGTGCCAGCAGTTTGAGGGTTGGGGATACGCAGTATTTT
NA	TRBV4-3	TRBJ2-1	NA	CASSQDGVGEQFF	TGCGCCAGCAGCCAAGATGGCGTCGGTGAGCAGTTCTTC
TRBD1	TRBV6-6	TRBJ1-5	NA	CATRDRVGDQPQHF	TGTGCCACAAGGGACAGGGTCGGGGACCAGCCCCAGCATTTT
NA	TRBV6-1	TRBJ1-2	NA	CASSERGVYGYTF	TGTGCCAGCAGTGAACGGGGAGTCTATGGCTACACCTTC
NA	TRBV29-1	TRBJ1-1	once	CSVPREGPNTEAFF	TGCAGCGTGCCAAGGGAGGGGCCAAACACTGAAGCTTTCTTT
NA	TRBV27	TRBJ2-1	NA	CASSLVSNNEQFF	TGTGCCAGCAGTTTGGTTAGTAACAATGAGCAGTTCTTC
NA	TRBV29-1	TRBJ2-7	once	CSVETGPSSYEQYF	TGCAGCGTTGAGACAGGACCCAGCAGCTACGAGCAGTACTTC
TRBD1	TRBV5-1	TRBJ1-1	few	CASSPRQGSLNTEAFF	TGCGCCAGCAGCCCGCGACAGGGGAGTCTGAACACTGAAGCTTTCTTT
NA	TRBV7-9	TRBJ2-5	NA	CASSPRPPTPQETQYF	TGTGCCAGCAGCCCAAGGCCCCCGACCCCACAAGAGACCCAGTACTTC
TRBD2	TRBV11-3	TRBJ2-7	NA	CASSLGTSGRSGEQYF	TGTGCCAGCAGCTTAGGGACTAGCGGGAGAAGTGGAGAGCAGTACTTC
NA	TRBV28	TRBJ2-3	NA	CASRSESTDTQYF	TGTGCCAGCAGGAGTGAGAGCACAGATACGCAGTATTTT
NA	TRBV21-1	TRBJ2-7	NA	CASSTYSLGYEQYF	TGTGCCAGCAGCACTTATTCTTTGGGGTACGAGCAGTACTTC
NA	TRBV27	TRBJ1-2	NA	CASSRVGTNYGYTF	TGTGCCAGCAGCCGTGTTGGGACCAACTATGGCTACACCTTC
NA	TRBV7-8	TRBJ1-5	NA	CASSLEVADGDQPQHF	TGTGCCAGCAGCTTAGAGGTGGCGGATGGGGATCAGCCCCAGCATTTT
NA	TRBV13	TRBJ2-7	once	CASSTSSYEQYF	TGTGCCAGCAGCACGAGCTCCTACGAGCAGTACTTC
TRBD2	TRBV30	TRBJ2-3	NA	CAVRGVAGREGDTQYF	TGTGCTGTGCGGGGGGTAGCGGGAAGGGAGGGAGATACGCAGTATTTT
TRBD1	TRBV13	TRBJ2-5	NA	CASSPDRGRKETQYF	TGTGCCAGCAGCCCCGACAGGGGGCGAAAAGAGACCCAGTACTTC
NA	TRBV9	TRBJ2-3	NA	CASSVGGPADTQYF	TGTGCCAGCAGCGTAGGGGGGCCCGCAGATACGCAGTATTTT
NA	TRBV19	TRBJ1-1	NA	CASSPSRVGAFF	TGTGCCAGTAGTCCCTCGCGGGTCGGAGCTTTCTTT
TRBD1	TRBV7-7	TRBJ1-1	NA	CASSRDSDTEAFF	TGTGCCAGCAGTCGGGACAGCGACACTGAAGCTTTCTTT